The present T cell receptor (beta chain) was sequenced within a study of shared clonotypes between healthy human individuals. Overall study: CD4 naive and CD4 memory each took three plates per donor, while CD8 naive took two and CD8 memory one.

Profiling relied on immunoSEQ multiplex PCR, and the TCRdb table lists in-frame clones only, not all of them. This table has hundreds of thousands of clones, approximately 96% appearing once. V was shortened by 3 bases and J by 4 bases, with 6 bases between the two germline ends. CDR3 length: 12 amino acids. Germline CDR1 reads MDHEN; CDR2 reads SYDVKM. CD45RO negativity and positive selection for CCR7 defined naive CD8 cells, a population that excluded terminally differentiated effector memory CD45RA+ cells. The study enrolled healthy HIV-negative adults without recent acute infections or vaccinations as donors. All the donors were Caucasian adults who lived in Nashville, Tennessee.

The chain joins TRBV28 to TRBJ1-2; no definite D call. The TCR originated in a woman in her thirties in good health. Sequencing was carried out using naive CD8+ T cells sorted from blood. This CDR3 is CASSFWGYGYTF. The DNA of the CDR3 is TGTGCCAGCAGTTTTTGGGGCTATGGCTACACCTTC.